These 30 T cell receptor beta chains were sequenced from one sample in a study of OX40 agonist ivuxolimab in advanced cancers. Measured with immunoSEQ multiplex PCR; TCRdb has only the in-frame clones, and not every one. Counted here are tens of thousands of clones, over 75% occurring once; the ten biggest clones make up approximately 4.6%. Sequencing was performed on CD4+ or CD8+ T cells sorted from blood, taken in a trial of the OX40 agonist ivuxolimab. These receptors were taken from an adult with an advanced solid tumor such as melanoma, head and neck, liver or kidney cancer.

The genes are TRBV6-5 and TRBJ1-4; unclear D gene. Trimming removed 6 bases from V and 15 bases from J, with 17 bases in between. This CDR3 is 12 amino acids long. Germline V gene sequence: CDR1 MNHEY, CDR2 SVGAGI. The CDR3 loop is CASSSLLTGMFF. The CDR3 coding sequence is TGTGCCAGCAGCTCTTTGCTAACGGGGATGTTTTTT.

V is TRBV20-1 and J is TRBJ1-5; a possible D gene is TRBD1 (5 bases). The CDR3 sequence is 11 residues long. The V gene lost 6 bases and the J gene lost 9 bases, with 12 bases spanning the gap. Germline CDR1 and CDR2: DFQATT and SNEGSKA (reference sequence). The CDR3 nucleotides are TGCAGTGCCGGGGGAGCTGGGCCCCAGCATTTT. Protein product: CSAGGAGPQHF.

The chain joins TRBV19 to TRBJ2-1, with a tentative D call TRBD2 (5 bases). The CDR3 is 14 residues long. The germline V gene has CDR1 LNHDA and CDR2 SQIVND (reference sequence). Deletions cut 5 bases from V and 3 bases from J, with 11 bases between. The CDR3, as DNA: TGTGCCAGTAGTCGGCTAGCAGACTACAATGAGCAGTTCTTC. It encodes CASSRLADYNEQFF.

This clone was seen just once. The chain employs TRBV25-1 and TRBJ2-7; 9 bases align to TRBD1. Germline lookup yields CDR1 MGHDK and CDR2 SYGVNS. V shed 2 bases and J 6 bases; nucleotides not matched to a gene: 11. This CDR3 region has 16 residues. CDR3 coding DNA: TGTGCCAGCAGTGAAGCCGGGACAGGGTATCGGATCGAGCAGTACTTC. Translating it yields CASSEAGTGYRIEQYF.

The rearrangement joins TRBV5-5 to TRBJ2-1, with D hard to call. Germline CDR1 reads SGHKS; CDR2 reads YYEKEE (reference sequence). The V and J ends lost 1 base and 3 bases respectively, with 11 bases between them. The CDR3 spans 15 residues. The CDR3 region has the DNA TGTGCCAGCAGCTTGACGAAATACGTCTACAATGAGCAGTTCTTC. As protein: CASSLTKYVYNEQFF.

CDR3 sequence reads: CASSSGTSETDTQYF. DNA for the CDR3: TGTGCCAGCAGCTCCGGGACTAGCGAGACAGATACGCAGTATTTT. The V and J genes are TRBV9 and TRBJ2-3; 10 nucleotides match TRBD2. Trimming took 4 bases from V and 3 from J; bases not matched to a gene: 5. Per the germline V gene, CDR1 is SGDLS and CDR2 is YYNGEE. This CDR3 comprises 15 residues.

This chain joins TRBV4-3 and TRBJ2-3; 8 bases fit TRBD2. This CDR3 spans 16 amino acids. Looked up from germline, CDR1 is LGHNA and CDR2 is YSLEER. The V gene end was trimmed by 0 bases and the J gene end by 8 bases; junction bases not matched to a gene: 10. CDR3 DNA sequence: TGCGCCAGCAGCCAAGATCCACTAGCGGTGCGGGGTACGCAGTATTTT. Encoded protein: CASSQDPLAVRGTQYF.

The chain couples TRBV6-1 to TRBJ1-2; D may be TRBD1 (5 bases). The length of the CDR3 is 16 residues. Germline lookup yields CDR1 MNHNS and CDR2 SASEGT. Trimming stripped 4 bases from V and 9 bases from J, with 24 bases between. This CDR3 is CASSGGAPGRASRYTF. CDR3 nucleotides: TGTGCCAGCAGTGGGGGCGCCCCGGGACGGGCCTCTCGCTACACCTTC.

V usage is TRBV10-3 and J usage is TRBJ2-1; 7 nucleotides match TRBD2. This CDR3 is built from 16 residues. The germline CDR1 and CDR2 sequences are ENHRY and SYGVKD. The J segment lost 5 bases and the V segment lost 0 bases, leaving 7 bases of the junction unmatched. The CDR3 sequence: CAISESPSGGNNEQFF. In DNA, the CDR3 is TGTGCCATCAGTGAGTCGCCTAGCGGAGGAAACAATGAGCAGTTCTTC.

A few counts support this clone. V is TRBV7-8 and J is TRBJ1-6, with D perhaps matching TRBD1 (5 bases). The ends were cut back, 2 bases at V and 10 bases at J, with 9 bases in the middle. The CDR3 covers 13 residues. Germline CDR1 and CDR2: SGHVS and FQNEAQ. CDR3 residues: CASSLLGDSPLHF. In DNA form, the CDR3 reads TGTGCCAGCAGCTTATTGGGGGACTCACCCCTCCACTTT.

This clone was picked up one time. The chain employs TRBV30 and TRBJ2-1, with 10 bases fitting TRBD2. Germline V gives CDR1 GTSNPN, CDR2 SVGIG (reference sequence). The CDR3 is 14 residues long. The junction had 5 bases not matched to a gene; V was cut back by 2 bases and J by 7 bases. The CDR3 DNA is TGTGCCTGGAGTCTAGGACTAGCGGTTAATGAGCAGTTCTTC. It encodes CAWSLGLAVNEQFF.

The V and J genes are TRBV6-5 and TRBJ2-7; D is possibly TRBD1 (6 bases). V was cut by 6 bases and J by 1 base, with 13 bases left in between. The length of the CDR3 is 14 residues. Germline V gives CDR1 MNHEY, CDR2 SVGAGI. The CDR3 bases are TGTGCCAGCAGCCCTCGTAGGGGGTCCTACGAGCAGTACTTC. Its protein is CASSPRRGSYEQYF.

V gene TRBV27 combines with J gene TRBJ2-3, with D perhaps TRBD1 (5 bases). The CDR3 covers 15 residues. Germline CDR1 and CDR2: MNHEY and SMNVEV (reference sequence). V was trimmed by 3 bases and J by 1 base, leaving 11 bases between them. DNA of the CDR3: TGTGCCAGCAGTTTCTTAGGACAACGCACAGATACGCAGTATTTT. It codes for CASSFLGQRTDTQYF.

The rearrangement uses TRBV20-1 and TRBJ2-3; D not certain. Between the trimmed V and J ends, which lost 4 bases and 7 bases, there was a span of 9 bases. This CDR3 contains 11 residues. CDR1 and CDR2 (germline): DFQATT, SNEGSKA (reference sequence). The DNA for the CDR3 is TGCAGTGCTAACGGATATAATACGCAGTATTTT. Encoded protein: CSANGYNTQYF.

The chain uses TRBV11-2 and TRBJ1-3; a weak D match, TRBD1 (5 bases). The CDR3 extends over 16 amino acids. Trimming removed 4 bases from V and 0 bases from J, with 13 bases in between. CDR1 and CDR2 from the germline V gene are SGHAT and FQNNGV. The CDR3 reads CASSSGLPSSGNTIYF. The CDR3 coding sequence is TGTGCCAGCAGCTCAGGGCTACCGAGCTCTGGAAACACCATATATTTT.

This chain uses TRBV9 with TRBJ2-3, with D possibly TRBD1 on 5 matching bases. Trimming cost V 3 bases and J 2 bases, with 13 bases left between them. The CDR3 extends over 15 amino acids. Germline loops: CDR1 SGDLS, CDR2 YYNGEE. CDR3 bases: TGTGCCAGCAGCGACCCAGGGAAACCCACAGATACGCAGTATTTT. Protein product: CASSDPGKPTDTQYF.

V and J are TRBV9 and TRBJ2-7; D is possibly TRBD2 (6 bases). The CDR3 contains 15 residues. V was trimmed by 2 bases and J by 0 bases, leaving 12 bases between them. Germline CDR1 is SGDLS and CDR2 is YYNGEE. CDR3 nucleotide sequence: TGTGCCAGCAGCGTCGGTGGCGGGAACTCCTACGAGCAGTACTTC. Its protein product is CASSVGGGNSYEQYF. Based on the CDR3 plus reference TRBV9 and TRBJ2-7, the full variable domain is DSGVTQTPKHLITATGQRVTLRCSPRSGDLSVYWYQQSLDQGLQFLIQYYNGEERAKGNILERFSAQQFPDLHSELNLSSLELGDSALYFCASSVGGGNSYEQYFGPGTRLTVT.

This sequence joins TRBV6-6 and TRBJ1-4; tentatively, D is TRBD1 (5 bases). V lost 4 bases and J lost 9, with 9 bases in between. CDR1 is MNHNY and CDR2 is SVGAGI in the germline V gene (reference sequence). The CDR3 length is 12 residues. The DNA for the CDR3 is TGTGCCAGCAGTTTGGCAGGGCAAAAACTGTTTTTT. Translation: CASSLAGQKLFF.

The CDR3 region has the DNA TGTGCCAGCAGTCCACAGGGCCGAGTCGGGCCCCAGCATTTT. The encoded protein is CASSPQGRVGPQHF. The V and J genes are TRBV27 and TRBJ1-5; weak D call: TRBD1 (6 bases). Germline CDR1 reads MNHEY; CDR2 reads SMNVEV (reference sequence). The germline V and J ends were trimmed by 5 bases and 9 bases, with 17 bases remaining between them. The CDR3 has 14 residues.

This chain joins TRBV5-1 and TRBJ2-5; the D is unclear. This CDR3 has 14 residues. Germline CDR1 is SGHRS and CDR2 is YFSETQ. Trimming removed 2 bases at V and 1 base at J, with 9 bases between. The CDR3 sequence is CASSLTTSQETQYF. In nucleotides, the CDR3 is TGCGCCAGCAGCTTAACAACAAGCCAAGAGACCCAGTACTTC.

The chain combines TRBV4-1 with TRBJ2-7; TRBD2 matches 13 bases. CDR1 and CDR2 from the germline V gene are MGHRA and YSYEKL. This CDR3 contains 18 residues. J lost 0 bases, V lost 6 bases, and 11 bases had no gene match. The CDR3 bases are TGCGCCAGCAGACGAGGACTAGCGGGAGACCCGAGCTCCTACGAGCAGTACTTC. Translation: CASRRGLAGDPSSYEQYF.

The rearrangement uses TRBV28 and TRBJ1-1; D ambiguous. Trimming took 3 bases from V and 4 from J, leaving 12 bases between them. The CDR3 covers 14 residues. Germline V gene lookup returns CDR1 MDHEN and CDR2 SYDVKM. The CDR3 here is CASSLVGAGTEAFF. DNA of the CDR3: TGTGCCAGCAGTTTGGTGGGCGCGGGCACTGAAGCTTTCTTT.

The rearrangement links TRBV19 to TRBJ1-4; 8 bases fit TRBD1. The CDR3 loop spans 14 amino acids. Germline lookup yields CDR1 LNHDA and CDR2 SQIVND (reference sequence). V was pared by 3 bases and J by 8 bases, with 5 bases of the junction left unmatched. CDR3 amino acids: CASSIYRGEEKLFF. In nucleotides, the CDR3 is TGTGCCAGTAGTATTTACAGGGGGGAGGAAAAACTGTTTTTT.

This clone occurred once. This rearrangement joins TRBV5-1 to TRBJ2-3, with 13 nucleotides matching TRBD2. This CDR3 has 16 amino acids. V was clipped by 4 bases and J by 5 bases; unmatched bases: 7. Germline V gene lookup returns CDR1 SGHRS and CDR2 YFSETQ. This CDR3 reads CASSQGTSGMGDTQYF. The DNA for the CDR3 is TGCGCCAGCAGCCAAGGGACTAGCGGGATGGGAGATACGCAGTATTTT. Looking up the rest from reference TRBV5-1 and TRBJ2-3 gives the full variable domain: KAGVTQTPRYLIKTRGQQVTLSCSPISGHRSVSWYQQTPGQGLQFLFEYFSETQRNKGNFPGRFSGRQFSNSRSEMNVSTLELGDSALYLCASSQGTSGMGDTQYFGPGTRLTVL.

The genes are TRBV29-1 and TRBJ1-2, with TRBD1 identical over 9 bases. This CDR3 spans 15 amino acids. J was trimmed by 3 bases and V by 8 bases; bases with no gene match: 13. Per germline, CDR1 SQVTM and CDR2 ANQGSEA. Here the CDR3 reads CSTPRGDREYYGYTF. The CDR3 coding sequence is TGCAGCACCCCGAGGGGGGACAGGGAGTACTATGGCTACACCTTC.

This clone has just a few counts. The chain employs TRBV18 and TRBJ2-7; D is undetermined. This CDR3 has 12 residues. Germline assignment: CDR1 KGHSH and CDR2 LQKENI. V was pared by 6 bases and J by 1 base, with 7 bases between. Here the CDR3 reads CASSPESYEQYF. The DNA for the CDR3 is TGTGCCAGCTCGCCGGAGTCCTACGAGCAGTACTTC.

The rearrangement uses TRBV2 and TRBJ2-3; 12 bases are shared with TRBD2. CDR1 is SNHLY, CDR2 FYNNEI, per germline. The V gene end was trimmed by 6 bases and the J gene end by 2 bases; junction bases not matched to a gene: 9. The CDR3 contains 17 residues. CDR3 nucleotides: TGTGCCAGCAGCTTAAGACTAGCGGGAGACTTCACAGATACGCAGTATTTT. The encoded protein is CASSLRLAGDFTDTQYF.

The genes are TRBV6-5 and TRBJ2-7, with 8 bases lining up with TRBD2. The CDR3 contains 14 residues. Germline loops: CDR1 MNHEY, CDR2 SVGAGI. The V segment lost 3 bases and the J segment 4 bases; nucleotides outside the gene matches: 5. CDR3 in amino acids: CASSYMGLGYEQYF. The CDR3 DNA sequence: TGTGCCAGCAGTTATATGGGACTAGGGTACGAGCAGTACTTC.

The CDR3 bases are TGTGCCAGCAGCCATATCGGACAGGAAGAGACCCAGTACTTC. Translated: CASSHIGQEETQYF. The chain couples TRBV14 to TRBJ2-5; 7 positions match TRBD1. The CDR3 has 14 amino acids. V lost 3 bases, J lost 3 bases, and 4 bases stayed unmatched. CDR1 is SGHDN, CDR2 FVKESK, per germline.

The chain has TRBV6-5 and TRBJ1-5; D unresolved. The CDR3 extends over 16 amino acids. V shed 4 bases and J shed 3 bases, with 16 bases lying between them. Germline lookup yields CDR1 MNHEY and CDR2 SVGAGI. The CDR3 nucleotides are TGTGCCAGCAGTTTGGGGAGTCCAAACGTCAATCAGCCCCAGCATTTT. Encoded protein: CASSLGSPNVNQPQHF.